The source of this T cell receptor beta chain is a study of Ad26.COV2.S vaccination and SARS-CoV-2 variants. Study information: By the intramuscular route, Ad26.COV2.S was given once, or twice 56 days apart.

The repertoire was sequenced with immunoSEQ multiplex PCR; TCRdb's copy has only in-frame clones and lacks some. The sample holds hundreds of thousands of clones, roughly 90% seen once. This CDR3 is 14 amino acids long. V lost 6 bases and J 6 bases, leaving 15 bases between the germline ends. Per the germline V gene, CDR1 is SGHVS and CDR2 is FNYEAQ. Broader study findings: After vaccination, reports described spike-specific CD8+ and CD4+ T cell responses as showing substantial breadth. Vaccine recipients had higher spike-specific TCR breadth than placebo recipients.

With regard to this clone: As yet, its antigen is unknown.

Specified treatment: some 20 received Ad26.COV2.S at low or high dose, single or two shots; 5 received placebo; per-sample allocation not given. On day 63 after the first injection, vaccine and placebo recipients gave samples. In Boston, an adult donor aged 18-55 years took part. The starting material was peripheral blood, obtained in a trial of Ad26.COV2.S vaccine versus placebo. This sequence originates from a person aged 18-65 years who received the Ad26.COV2.S COVID-19 vaccine or a placebo. The gene calls are TRBV7-6 and TRBJ1-5, with a tentative D call TRBD1 (6 bases). The CDR3 is CASSSRGGSQPQHF. Here the CDR3 DNA reads TGTGCCAGCAGTTCCAGGGGAGGAAGTCAGCCCCAGCATTTT.